The source of this T cell receptor beta chain is a study of CD8 T cells in Susac syndrome. In germline, CDR1 is SGHVS, CDR2 FQNEAQ. This CDR3 is 14 amino acids long. V lost 4 bases, J lost 4 bases, and 4 bases stayed unmatched. TEMRA cells were FACS-enriched, and CD8+ and CD4+ T cells were isolated negatively. Random hexamers primed reverse transcription of roughly 0.5 to 1 ug RNA. Coverage of TCR beta CDR3 amplification by immunoSEQ multiplex PCR extended to 54 Vbeta and 13 Jbeta. TCRdb independently ran MiXCR on the immunoSEQ multiplex PCR reads; one entry per CDR3 protein. The top ten hold 0.093% of the sample, which has approximately 190,000 distinct CDR3 sequences, about 95% seen once. Regarding the study as a whole: It was acknowledged in the study that its TCR sequencing and HLA analysis involved a relatively small number of individuals.

About this clonotype itself: No antigen is known for it.

The chain employs TRBV7-8 and TRBJ2-7; TRBD2 matches 10 bases. The source of this sequence is a human donor with multiple sclerosis. The sample comprised CD4+ T cells from PBMCs. As DNA, the CDR3 is TGTGCCAGCAGCTGGACTAGCGGACGATACGAGCAGTACTTC. This gives the protein CASSWTSGRYEQYF.